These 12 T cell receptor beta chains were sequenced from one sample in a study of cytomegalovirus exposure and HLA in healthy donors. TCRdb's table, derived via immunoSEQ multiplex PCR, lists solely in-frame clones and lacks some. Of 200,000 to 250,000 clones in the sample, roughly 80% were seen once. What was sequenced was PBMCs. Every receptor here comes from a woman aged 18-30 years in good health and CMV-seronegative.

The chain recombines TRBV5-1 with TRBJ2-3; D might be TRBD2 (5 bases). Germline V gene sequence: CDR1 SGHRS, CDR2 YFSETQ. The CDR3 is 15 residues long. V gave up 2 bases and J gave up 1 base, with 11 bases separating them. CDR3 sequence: CASSLYGIRTDTQYF. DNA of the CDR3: TGCGCCAGCAGCTTATACGGGATACGCACAGATACGCAGTATTTT.

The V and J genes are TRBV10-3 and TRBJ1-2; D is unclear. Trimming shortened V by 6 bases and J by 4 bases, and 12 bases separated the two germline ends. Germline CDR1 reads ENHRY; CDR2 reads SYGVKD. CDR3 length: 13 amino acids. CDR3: CAIRDPLSYGYTF. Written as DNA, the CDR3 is TGTGCCATCAGGGACCCGCTATCCTATGGCTACACCTTC.

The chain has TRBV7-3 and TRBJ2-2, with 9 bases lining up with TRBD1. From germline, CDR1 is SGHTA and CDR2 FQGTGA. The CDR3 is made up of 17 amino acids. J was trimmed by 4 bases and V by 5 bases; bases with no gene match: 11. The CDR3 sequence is CASSPPTGTGSTGELFF. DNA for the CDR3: TGTGCCAGCAGCCCCCCTACCGGGACAGGGAGCACCGGGGAGCTGTTTTTT.

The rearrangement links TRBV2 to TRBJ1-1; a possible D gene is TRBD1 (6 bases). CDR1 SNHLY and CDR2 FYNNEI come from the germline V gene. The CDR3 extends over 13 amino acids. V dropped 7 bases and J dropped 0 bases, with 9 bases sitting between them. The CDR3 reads CASTGEMNTEAFF. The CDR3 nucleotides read TGTGCCAGCACAGGGGAAATGAACACTGAAGCTTTCTTT.

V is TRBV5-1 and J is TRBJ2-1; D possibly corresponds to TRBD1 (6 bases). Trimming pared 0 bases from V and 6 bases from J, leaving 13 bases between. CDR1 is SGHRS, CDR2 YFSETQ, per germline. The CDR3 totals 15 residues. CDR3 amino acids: CASSLGVGGPNEQFF. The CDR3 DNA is TGCGCCAGCAGCTTGGGGGTTGGGGGCCCCAATGAGCAGTTCTTC. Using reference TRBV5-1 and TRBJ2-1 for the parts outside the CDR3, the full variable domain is KAGVTQTPRYLIKTRGQQVTLSCSPISGHRSVSWYQQTPGQGLQFLFEYFSETQRNKGNFPGRFSGRQFSNSRSEMNVSTLELGDSALYLCASSLGVGGPNEQFFGPGTRLTVL.

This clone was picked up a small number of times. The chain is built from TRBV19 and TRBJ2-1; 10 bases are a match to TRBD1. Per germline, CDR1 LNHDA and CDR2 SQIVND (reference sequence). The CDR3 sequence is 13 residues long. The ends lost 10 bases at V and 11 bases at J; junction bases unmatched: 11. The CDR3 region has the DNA TGTGCCACTAGACAGGGGGCGTGGGGGCAGCAGTTCTTC. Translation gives CATRQGAWGQQFF.

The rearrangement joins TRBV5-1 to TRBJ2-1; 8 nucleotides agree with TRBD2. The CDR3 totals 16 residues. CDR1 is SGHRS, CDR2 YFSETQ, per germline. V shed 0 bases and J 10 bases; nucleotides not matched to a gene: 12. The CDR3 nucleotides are TGCGCCAGCAGCTTGGTCGGGGGGGCGCAAGTTGTCGAGCAGTTCTTC. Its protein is CASSLVGGAQVVEQFF.

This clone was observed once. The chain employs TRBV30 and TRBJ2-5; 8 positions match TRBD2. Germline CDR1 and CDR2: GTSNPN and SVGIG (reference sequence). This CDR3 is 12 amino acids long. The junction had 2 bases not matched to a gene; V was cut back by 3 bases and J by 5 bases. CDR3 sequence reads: CAWSGRGETQYF. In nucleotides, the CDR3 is TGTGCCTGGAGCGGGAGGGGTGAGACCCAGTACTTC.

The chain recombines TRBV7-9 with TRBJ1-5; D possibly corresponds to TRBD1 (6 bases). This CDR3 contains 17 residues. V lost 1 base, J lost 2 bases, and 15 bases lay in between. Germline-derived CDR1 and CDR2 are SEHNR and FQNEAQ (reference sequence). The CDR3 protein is CASSLGPGEDGNQPQHF. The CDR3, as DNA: TGTGCCAGCAGCTTAGGGCCAGGGGAGGACGGCAATCAGCCCCAGCATTTT.

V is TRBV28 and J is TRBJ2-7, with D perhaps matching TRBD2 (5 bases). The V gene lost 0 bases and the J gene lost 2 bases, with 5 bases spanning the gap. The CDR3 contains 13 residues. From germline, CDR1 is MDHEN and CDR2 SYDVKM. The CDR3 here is CASSLWGAYEQYF. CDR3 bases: TGTGCCAGCAGTTTATGGGGAGCCTACGAGCAGTACTTC.

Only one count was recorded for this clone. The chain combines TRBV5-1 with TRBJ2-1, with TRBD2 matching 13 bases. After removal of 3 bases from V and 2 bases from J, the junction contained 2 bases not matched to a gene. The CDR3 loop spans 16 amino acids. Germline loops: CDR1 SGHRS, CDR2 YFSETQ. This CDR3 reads CASSSGTSGTYNEQFF. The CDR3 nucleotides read TGCGCCAGCAGCTCGGGGACTAGCGGGACCTACAATGAGCAGTTCTTC.

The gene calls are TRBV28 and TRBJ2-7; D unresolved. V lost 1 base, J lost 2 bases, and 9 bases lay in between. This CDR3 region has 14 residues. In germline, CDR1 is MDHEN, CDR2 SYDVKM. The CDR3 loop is CASSLSPVTYEQYF. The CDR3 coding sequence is TGTGCCAGCAGTTTATCTCCAGTCACCTACGAGCAGTACTTC.